Listed below are T cell receptor beta chains from one sample, sequenced in a study of blood T cell repertoires in COVID-19. Sequencing used immunoSEQ multiplex PCR; TCRdb keeps in-frame clones, though not all of them. Among 300,000 or so clones, 87% were seen once, and the ten largest hold about 1.6%. The sequencing input was peripheral blood. These receptors were taken from a woman aged 40 to 55 who had recovered from COVID-19. The CDR3 runs from the conserved cysteine through the conserved F or W. Each record gives: J gene, V gene, D gene, clone size, CDR3 DNA, CDR3 protein. The D gene is left open where the match is weak. Not all rows give a size; the values are once, few, many and, for expanded clones, a class.

TRBJ2-5 TRBV5-4 TRBD2 - TGTGCCAGCAGCTTGGGTAGCGGGGGGGCTGGTCGGAGAGAGACCCAGTACTTC CASSLGSGGAGRRETQYF
TRBJ1-4 TRBV19 - once TGTGCCAGTCGGCCCCGGGGAGGAGGGAATACTAATGAAAAACTGTTTTTT CASRPRGGGNTNEKLFF
TRBJ1-3 TRBV12-3/TRBV12-4 - - TGTGCCAGTCTCCGGGATTTTGGGGACACCATATATTTT CASLRDFGDTIYF
TRBJ2-7 TRBV28 TRBD1 - TGTGCCAGCAGGTTGACAGGGTACGAGCAGTACTTC CASRLTGYEQYF
TRBJ2-5 TRBV5-1 TRBD1 - TGCGCCAGCAGCCTAACACCGACAGGGGGCGGGGAGACCCAGTACTTC CASSLTPTGGGETQYF
TRBJ1-2 TRBV10-3 TRBD1 - TGTGCCATCAGTGAAAATGAGGGACAGGAGGGCTACACCTTC CAISENEGQEGYTF
TRBJ2-3 TRBV2 - - TGTGCCAGCAGTGTTCAGGGAACTAGCACAGATACGCAGTATTTT CASSVQGTSTDTQYF
TRBJ2-5 TRBV7-2 - once TGTGCCAGCAGTTTCCGCCACAGGGAAGAGACCCAGTACTTC CASSFRHREETQYF
TRBJ2-2 TRBV6-5 TRBD2 - TGTGCCAGCAGCCGTAGCGGGGTCTACACCGGGGAGCTGTTTTTT CASSRSGVYTGELFF
TRBJ1-1 TRBV7-9 - - TGTGCCAGCAGCTACTTGTTCACTGAAGCTTTCTTT CASSYLFTEAFF
TRBJ1-3 TRBV5-6 TRBD1 - TGTGCCAGCAGCTCCGGACAGGCTGGAAACACCATATATTTT CASSSGQAGNTIYF
TRBJ1-1 TRBV2 TRBD1 - TGTGCCAGCAGCCTATACAGGGGGGACACTGAAGCTTTCTTT CASSLYRGDTEAFF
TRBJ2-5 TRBV7-9 TRBD2 - TGTGCCAGCAGTCGCCAGCGGGGTATCAGTAGATGGCAAGAGACCCAGTACTTC CASSRQRGISRWQETQYF
TRBJ2-3 TRBV7-2 - - TGTGCCAGCAGCTTAGGGCTTTCGGGGAGGTTGATAGATACGCAGTATTTT CASSLGLSGRLIDTQYF
TRBJ2-3 TRBV5-1 - - TGCGCCAGCAGCATCGACAGGAGCACAGATACGCAGTATTTT CASSIDRSTDTQYF
TRBJ2-7 TRBV25-1 TRBD2 - TGTGCCAGCAGTGAATCGCGGGGGGCGGCCTACGAGCAGTACTTC CASSESRGAAYEQYF
TRBJ1-6 TRBV5-5 TRBD1 - TGTGCCAGCAGGTTACGGACAGGGATTAATTCACCCCTCCACTTT CASRLRTGINSPLHF
TRBJ1-5 TRBV30 - - TGTGCCTGGAGTGGAGGGAGCAATCAGCCCCAGCATTTT CAWSGGSNQPQHF
TRBJ2-3 TRBV12-5 TRBD2 - TGTGCTAGTGGTTTGGGAAGTAGCGGGGCAATAACTGTCACAGATACGCAGTATTTT CASGLGSSGAITVTDTQYF
TRBJ1-2 TRBV9 TRBD1 - TGTGCCAGCAGCCCCAGGGGGCGGTCCTCTGGCTACACCTTC CASSPRGRSSGYTF
TRBJ1-2 TRBV5-1 - - TGCGCCAGCTCCCAGGGGATGAGTTCCTATGGCTACACCTTC CASSQGMSSYGYTF
TRBJ1-1 TRBV13 TRBD1 - TGTGCCAGCAGCTTACTGGCAGGGGGCTTTTTGGACACTGAAGCTTTCTTT CASSLLAGGFLDTEAFF
TRBJ2-1 TRBV11-2 TRBD2 - TGTGCCAGCAGCTTACGAAGCGGGGGGGCTCATGAGCAGTTCTTC CASSLRSGGAHEQFF
TRBJ2-5 TRBV30 - once TGTGCCTGGGGGGAGGGGCAGGGGGCCGAGACCCAGTACTTC CAWGEGQGAETQYF
TRBJ1-3 TRBV5-1 - - TGCGCCAGCAGCCTGGGAAACAGGGTAGGAGGAAACACCATATATTTT CASSLGNRVGGNTIYF
TRBJ2-1 TRBV3-1/TRBV3-2 - - TGTGCCAGCAGCCGGGGGGGGCGGGGCAGCTCCTACAATGAGCAGTTCTTC CASSRGGRGSSYNEQFF
TRBJ1-1 TRBV23-1 - - TGCGCCAGCAGTCAATCGAGCAGGGCCGTTGCCATGAACACTGAAGCTTTCTTT CASSQSSRAVAMNTEAFF
TRBJ1-3 TRBV5-4 - once TGTGCCAGCAGCGGGGAGGGACGAGACACCATATATTTT CASSGEGRDTIYF
TRBJ1-4 TRBV7-2 - once TGTGCCAGCAGCTTATCCAGGGCCAAGGAAAAACTGTTTTTT CASSLSRAKEKLFF
TRBJ1-2 TRBV9 - - TGTGCCAGCAGCGTAGCTCAGGCCGCTAACTATGGCTACACCTTC CASSVAQAANYGYTF
TRBJ2-3 TRBV4-3 TRBD2 - TGCGCCAGCAGCCAAGGGACTAGCGGGGACCCAGATACGCAGTATTTT CASSQGTSGDPDTQYF
TRBJ1-2 TRBV7-9 TRBD1 - TGTGCCAGCCCGGGACAGGGTAACTATGGCTACACCTTC CASPGQGNYGYTF
TRBJ1-4 TRBV15 TRBD1 - TGTGCCACCAGCAGAGTGTGGGACCGGGACAGGGATCTCCGGAAAGAAAAACTGTTTTTT CATSRVWDRDRDLRKEKLFF
TRBJ1-2 TRBV9 - - TGTGCCAGCAGCGTAGGACACTCCCCAGGCTACACCTTC CASSVGHSPGYTF
TRBJ1-6 TRBV12-3/TRBV12-4 - - TGTGCCAGCAGCCCCGACACCGCCTCACCCCTCCACTTT CASSPDTASPLHF
TRBJ1-1 TRBV6-5 - - TGTGCCAGCTCGGCGGGAATAGGCACTGAAGCTTTCTTT CASSAGIGTEAFF
TRBJ1-4 TRBV6-5 - - TGTGCCAGCAGTTACGGGTGGGGGCTAGGGGAAAAACTGTTTTTT CASSYGWGLGEKLFF
TRBJ1-1 TRBV3-1/TRBV3-2 TRBD1 few TGTGCCAGCAGCCTAAACAGGGGGCTAAGGTCCCTGAACACTGAAGCTTTCTTT CASSLNRGLRSLNTEAFF
TRBJ2-1 TRBV19 - - TGTGCCAGTAGTATATCCGTCAATGAGCAGTTCTTC CASSISVNEQFF
TRBJ2-2 TRBV6-6 TRBD1 - TGTGCCAGCAGTCGGACAGGGGCCACCGGGGAGCTGTTTTTT CASSRTGATGELFF
TRBJ2-3 TRBV28 - - TGTGCCAGCAGTTTCTTACGGGCAGGGGATACGCAGTATTTT CASSFLRAGDTQYF
TRBJ1-2 TRBV30 TRBD1 - TGTGCCTGGAGTGTGGGACAGGGAATCTATGGCTACACCTTC CAWSVGQGIYGYTF
TRBJ2-5 TRBV29-1 - - TGCAGCGTTGGACTCACACAAGAGACCCAGTACTTC CSVGLTQETQYF
TRBJ1-1 TRBV5-1 TRBD1 once TGCGCCAGCAGCCCCCGGGACAGTGGCACTGAAGCTTTCTTT CASSPRDSGTEAFF
TRBJ1-5 TRBV28 - - TGTGCCAGCATTGGCTTGGAGCTCAATCAGCCCCAGCATTTT CASIGLELNQPQHF
TRBJ2-1 TRBV20-1 TRBD2 - TGCAGTGCTAGTAGCGGGGGCAATGAGCAGTTCTTC CSASSGGNEQFF
TRBJ2-1 TRBV7-9 TRBD2 - TGTGCCAGCAGCCCCCCCGGGACTAGCGTCGTGAAGGGGCAGTTCTTC CASSPPGTSVVKGQFF
TRBJ1-1 TRBV5-1 TRBD1 - TGCGCCAGCAGCTTAGCCGACAGGGAGGCTGGCGCTTTCTTT CASSLADREAGAFF
TRBJ1-1 TRBV7-2 - once TGTGCCAGCAGCTTCCTTGGCACAGGAGCCACTGAAGCTTTCTTT CASSFLGTGATEAFF
TRBJ1-1 TRBV18 - - TGTGCCAGCTCCTCGGGTCGATTGAACACTGAAGCTTTCTTT CASSSGRLNTEAFF
TRBJ2-1 TRBV5-4 TRBD1 - TGTGCCAGCAGCTTGGCCACGACAGGGCCCAATGAGCAGTTCTTC CASSLATTGPNEQFF
TRBJ1-4 TRBV4-3 - once TGCGCCAGCAGCCGCATCTCGGCGGATGCTAATGAAAAACTGTTTTTT CASSRISADANEKLFF
TRBJ2-1 TRBV2 TRBD2 - TGTGCCAGCAGCCCCGGGACTAGCGGGGAAAACGACAATGAGCAGTTCTTC CASSPGTSGENDNEQFF
TRBJ1-6 TRBV3-1/TRBV3-2 - once TGTGCCAGCAGCCAAGACCCTGGGAGGGATTCACCCCTCCACTTT CASSQDPGRDSPLHF
TRBJ1-1 TRBV5-1 - - TGCGCCAGCAGCACGGACAGCCTTTTGATGCACACTGAAGCTTTCTTT CASSTDSLLMHTEAFF